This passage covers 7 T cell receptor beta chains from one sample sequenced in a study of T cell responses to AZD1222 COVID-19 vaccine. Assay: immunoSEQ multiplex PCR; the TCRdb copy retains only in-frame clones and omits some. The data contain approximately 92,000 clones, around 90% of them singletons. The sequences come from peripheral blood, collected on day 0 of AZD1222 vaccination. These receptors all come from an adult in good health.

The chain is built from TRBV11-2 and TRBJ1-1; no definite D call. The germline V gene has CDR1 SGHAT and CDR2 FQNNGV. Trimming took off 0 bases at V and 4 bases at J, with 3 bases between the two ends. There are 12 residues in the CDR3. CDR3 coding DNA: TGTGCCAGCAGCTTAGATCCCACTGAAGCTTTCTTT. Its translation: CASSLDPTEAFF.

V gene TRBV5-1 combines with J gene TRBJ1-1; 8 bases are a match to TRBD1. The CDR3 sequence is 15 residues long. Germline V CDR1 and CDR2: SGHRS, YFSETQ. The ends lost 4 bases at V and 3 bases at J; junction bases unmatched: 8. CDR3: CASSPPTGGDTEAFF. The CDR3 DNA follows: TGCGCCAGCAGCCCCCCAACAGGGGGGGACACTGAAGCTTTCTTT.

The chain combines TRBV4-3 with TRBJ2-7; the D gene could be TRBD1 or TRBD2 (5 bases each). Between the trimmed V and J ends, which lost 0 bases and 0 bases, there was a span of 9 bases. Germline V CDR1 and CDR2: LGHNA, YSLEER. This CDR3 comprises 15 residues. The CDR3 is CASSQDWGSSYEQYF. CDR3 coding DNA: TGCGCCAGCAGCCAAGATTGGGGGTCCTCCTACGAGCAGTACTTC.

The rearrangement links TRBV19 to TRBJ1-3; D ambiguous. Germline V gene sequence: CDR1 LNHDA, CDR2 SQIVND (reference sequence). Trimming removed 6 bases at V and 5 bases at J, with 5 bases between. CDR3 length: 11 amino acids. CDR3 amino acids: CASSQRNTIYF. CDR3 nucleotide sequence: TGTGCCAGTAGCCAGAGAAACACCATATATTTT.

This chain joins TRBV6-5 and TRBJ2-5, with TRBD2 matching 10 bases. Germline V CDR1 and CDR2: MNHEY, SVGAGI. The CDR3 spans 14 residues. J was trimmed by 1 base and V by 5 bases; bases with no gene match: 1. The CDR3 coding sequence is TGTGCCAGCAGTAGCGGGGGGGCCCAAGAGACCCAGTACTTC. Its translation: CASSSGGAQETQYF.

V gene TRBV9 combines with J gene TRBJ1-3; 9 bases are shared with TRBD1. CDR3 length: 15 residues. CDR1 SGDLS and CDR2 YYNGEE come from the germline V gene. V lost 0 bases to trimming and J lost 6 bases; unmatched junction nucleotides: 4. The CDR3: CASSVVGQGANTIYF. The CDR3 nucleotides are TGTGCCAGCAGCGTAGTGGGACAGGGAGCAAACACCATATATTTT.

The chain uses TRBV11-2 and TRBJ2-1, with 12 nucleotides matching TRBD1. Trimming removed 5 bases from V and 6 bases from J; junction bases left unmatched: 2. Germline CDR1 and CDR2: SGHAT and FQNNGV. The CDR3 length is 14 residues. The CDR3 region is CASSRDRGRNEQFF. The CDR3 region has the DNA TGTGCCAGCAGCCGGGACAGGGGGCGCAATGAGCAGTTCTTC.